Listed here are 22 T cell receptor beta chains from one sample, sequenced in a study of shared clonotypes between healthy human individuals. TCRdb's table, derived via immunoSEQ multiplex PCR, lists solely in-frame clones and lacks some. Of approximately 1.9 million clones listed, roughly 93% were seen once; the top ten hold roughly 1.7%. CD45RO-negative, CCR7-selected cells formed the naive CD8 fraction, which excluded terminally differentiated effector memory CD45RA+ cells. Sequenced material: naive CD8+ T cells from PBMCs. The receptor source for this set is a man between 18 and 35 years old in good health. Some clones in this sample may be carry-over from other donors' samples.

The CDR3 sequence is CASSPGLAGWIEQFF. The CDR3 DNA sequence: TGTGCCAGCAGCCCTGGACTAGCGGGATGGATTGAGCAGTTCTTC. The chain is built from TRBV7-9 and TRBJ2-1; 12 bases are a match to TRBD2. The trim removed 5 bases at V and 9 bases at J, leaving 8 bases unmatched. The CDR3 length is 15 residues. Per germline, CDR1 SEHNR and CDR2 FQNEAQ (reference sequence).

V and J are TRBV5-6 and TRBJ2-7, with TRBD1 matching over 8 bases. Germline values: CDR1 SGHDT, CDR2 YYEEEE. The CDR3 is 13 amino acids. V shed 6 bases, J shed 4 bases, and the junction held 6 bases outside the gene matches. The CDR3 DNA reads TGTGCCAGCAACACAGGGGGTTATTACGAGCAGTACTTC. As protein: CASNTGGYYEQYF.

The V and J genes are TRBV27 and TRBJ2-3, with D possibly being TRBD2 (6 bases). The CDR3 is made up of 16 amino acids. Germline CDR1 MNHEY, CDR2 SMNVEV (reference sequence). The ends were cut back, 5 bases at V and 1 base at J, with 16 bases in the middle. The CDR3 is CASSPPPEGGTDTQYF. The DNA for the CDR3 is TGTGCCAGCAGTCCCCCTCCGGAGGGAGGCACAGATACGCAGTATTTT.

This clone was seen a single time. The chain couples TRBV10-1 to TRBJ2-7; D gene unclear. Germline V gives CDR1 WNHNN, CDR2 SYGVQD (reference sequence). The CDR3 is 12 residues long. The V end lost 2 bases, the J end lost 2 bases, and 4 bases lay between the germline ends. CDR3 nucleotides: TGCGCCAGCAGTGAGGGGGCCTACGAGCAGTACTTC. This translates into CASSEGAYEQYF.

On this clone: Other DNA sequences in the sample encode the same CDR3. This rearrangement joins TRBV7-9 to TRBJ2-1, with D possibly TRBD2 on 6 matching bases. The CDR3 loop spans 14 amino acids. CDR1 SEHNR and CDR2 FQNEAQ come from the germline V gene (reference sequence). V dropped 1 base and J dropped 6 bases, with 10 bases sitting between them. In DNA form, the CDR3 reads TGTGCCAGCAGCTTAGTGGGGGGTGGCAATGAGCAGTTCTTC. Amino acids: CASSLVGGGNEQFF.

The CDR3 nucleotides read TGTGCCAGCTGGGAGGGTGGAGAGAACACTGAAGCTTTCTTT. Translated, it gives CASWEGGENTEAFF. J is TRBJ1-1 and V is TRBV5-4; D gene unclear. The CDR3 loop spans 14 amino acids. CDR1 SGHNT and CDR2 YYREEE come from the germline V gene (reference sequence). Deletions cut 7 bases from V and 1 base from J, with 14 bases between.

The V gene is TRBV21-1, the J gene TRBJ2-7; TRBD1, as called in the table, went unchecked against the DNA. TRBV21-1 is annotated as a pseudogene. There are 19 residues in the CDR3. CDR3 protein: CASSAQNGGGQGSSYEQYF. Here the CDR3 DNA reads TGTGCCAGCAGCGCCCAAAATGGGGGGGGACAGGGGAGCTCCTACGAGCAGTACTTC.

This chain joins TRBV25-1 and TRBJ2-5; possibly TRBD1 for D (5 bases). Germline CDR1 is MGHDK and CDR2 is SYGVNS. V lost 3 bases and J 2 bases, leaving 10 bases between the germline ends. There are 14 residues in the CDR3. CDR3 protein: CASSDVGLQETQYF. The CDR3 DNA sequence: TGTGCCAGCAGTGACGTGGGGCTACAAGAGACCCAGTACTTC.

The chain employs TRBV6-6 and TRBJ1-1; D is ambiguous. CDR3 size: 11 residues. Deletions cut 5 bases from V and 9 bases from J, with 10 bases between. From germline, CDR1 is MNHNY and CDR2 SVGAGI (reference sequence). The CDR3 DNA follows: TGTGCCAGCAGTCTCCCGCCTAAAGCTTTCTTT. Its protein is CASSLPPKAFF.

This sequence joins TRBV27 and TRBJ2-1; D perhaps matches TRBD2 (6 bases). Trimming left V 2 bases short and J 6 bases short, with 26 bases between. Germline CDR1 and CDR2: MNHEY and SMNVEV (reference sequence). This CDR3 region has 19 residues. CDR3 protein: CASSLQVPTGVRSGNEQFF. CDR3 DNA: TGTGCCAGCAGTTTACAGGTCCCTACGGGAGTCCGATCAGGCAATGAGCAGTTCTTC.

J is TRBJ1-2 and V is TRBV15; D is undetermined. CDR1 is LNHNV and CDR2 is YYDKDF in the germline V gene (reference sequence). CDR3 size: 12 residues. Trimming pared 3 bases from V and 7 bases from J, leaving 9 bases between. CDR3: CATSRYRVGYTF. CDR3 nucleotides: TGTGCCACCAGCAGGTACCGGGTTGGCTACACCTTC. Full variable domain (missing parts from reference TRBV15 and TRBJ1-2): DAMVIQNPRYQVTQFGKPVTLSCSQTLNHNVMYWYQQKSSQAPKLLFHYYDKDFNNEADTPDNFQSRRPNTSFCFLDIRSPGLGDTAMYLCATSRYRVGYTFGSGTRLTVV.

As to this clone: Other DNA variants within this sample encode the same CDR3. The chain joins TRBV5-1 to TRBJ2-7; tentative D call: TRBD1 (6 bases). The V end lost 3 bases, the J end lost 3 bases, and 10 bases lay between the germline ends. Per the germline V gene, CDR1 is SGHRS and CDR2 is YFSETQ. The CDR3 consists of 13 residues. Written as DNA, the CDR3 is TGCGCCAGCAGCTCTACAGGGAACTACGAGCAGTACTTC. The encoded protein is CASSSTGNYEQYF.

The V gene is TRBV7-9, the J gene TRBJ2-1, with 8 nucleotides matching TRBD1. CDR3 length equals 16 residues. V trimming: 4 bases; J trimming: 0 bases; junction bases outside the gene matches: 5. Germline V lookup: CDR1 SEHNR, CDR2 FQNEAQ (reference sequence). Here the CDR3 reads CASSSQGASSYNEQFF. The CDR3, as DNA: TGTGCCAGCAGCTCCCAGGGGGCGAGCTCCTACAATGAGCAGTTCTTC.

CDR3 in DNA: TGTGCCAGCTCACCGGACCCAACTGAAGCTTTCTTT. It codes for CASSPDPTEAFF. The genes are TRBV18 and TRBJ1-1; D ambiguous. The CDR3 contains 12 residues. Germline lookup yields CDR1 KGHSH and CDR2 LQKENI. V lost 3 bases and J lost 5, with 7 bases in between.

Concerning this clone: The same CDR3 is also encoded by other DNA sequences in this sample. V and J are TRBV29-1 and TRBJ2-7, with D perhaps matching TRBD1 or TRBD2 (5 bases each). This CDR3 has 12 amino acids. Trimming cost V 4 bases and J 0 bases, with 7 bases left between them. Germline CDR1 and CDR2: SQVTM and ANQGSEA. The CDR3 DNA sequence: TGCAGCGTTGTTGGGGGCTCCTACGAGCAGTACTTC. This encodes CSVVGGSYEQYF.

This chain uses TRBV6-5 with TRBJ2-7, with D possibly TRBD1 on 5 matching bases. Germline V gene data show CDR1 as MNHEY and CDR2 as SVGAGI. V was cut by 4 bases and J by 1 base, with 11 bases left in between. The CDR3 covers 14 residues. The CDR3 reads CASSWTQGSYEQYF. The CDR3 DNA reads as TGTGCCAGCAGTTGGACCCAGGGTTCCTACGAGCAGTACTTC.

As for this clone: The same CDR3 is also encoded by other DNA sequences in this sample. The chain has TRBV27 and TRBJ2-1, with D possibly matching TRBD2 (6 bases). Trimming pared 5 bases from V and 1 base from J, leaving 12 bases between. This CDR3 contains 15 residues. Germline V gene data show CDR1 as MNHEY and CDR2 as SMNVEV (reference sequence). CDR3 sequence (DNA): TGTGCCAGCAGTCTAGGAGGGAATTCCTACAATGAGCAGTTCTTC. Translation: CASSLGGNSYNEQFF.

The chain combines TRBV5-1 with TRBJ1-1; no clear D. The germline CDR1 and CDR2 sequences are SGHRS and YFSETQ. The CDR3 runs 12 residues. V shed 2 bases and J shed 6 bases, with 8 bases lying between them. CDR3 sequence (DNA): TGCGCCAGCAGCTTTGAGGGCCCTGAAGCTTTCTTT. Translated, it gives CASSFEGPEAFF.

V usage is TRBV19 and J usage is TRBJ2-7; D remains ambiguous. CDR1 is LNHDA and CDR2 is SQIVND in the germline V gene (reference sequence). The CDR3 length is 14 residues. The V and J ends lost 3 bases and 2 bases respectively, with 11 bases between them. DNA of the CDR3: TGTGCCAGTAGTATCTTCGCAGCTACCTACGAGCAGTACTTC. Translation gives CASSIFAATYEQYF.

The rearrangement links TRBV28 to TRBJ2-3; D possibly matches TRBD1 or TRBD2 (5 bases each). Trimming removed 5 bases at V and 6 bases at J, with 18 bases between. Germline CDR1 is MDHEN and CDR2 is SYDVKM. The CDR3 runs to 15 residues. The CDR3 bases are TGTGCCAGCAGTACCGGGACCCCTTCCCTGGATACGCAGTATTTT. It yields the protein CASSTGTPSLDTQYF. The whole variable domain, filled in from reference TRBV28 and TRBJ2-3, reads DVKVTQSSRYLVKRTGEKVFLECVQDMDHENMFWYRQDPGLGLRLIYFSYDVKMKEKGDIPEGYSVSREKKERFSLILESASTNQTSMYLCASSTGTPSLDTQYFGPGTRLTVL.

This clone was counted once. The chain combines TRBV7-9 with TRBJ2-7, with TRBD1 matching 7 bases. Trimming cost V 5 bases and J 4 bases; bases outside gene matches: 11. CDR3 length equals 15 residues. Germline V gives CDR1 SEHNR, CDR2 FQNEAQ (reference sequence). DNA of the CDR3: TGTGCCAGCAGCCCGAGACAGGGAGCTCCTTACGAGCAGTACTTC. Translating gives CASSPRQGAPYEQYF.

J is TRBJ1-4 and V is TRBV19; 7 bases align to TRBD1. This CDR3 is built from 12 residues. J gave up 5 bases and V 8 bases, and 2 bases lay outside the gene matches. Looked up from germline, CDR1 is LNHDA and CDR2 is SQIVND (reference sequence). Written as DNA, the CDR3 is TGTGCCAGTCAGGGGGGGAATGAAAAACTGTTTTTT. Residues: CASQGGNEKLFF.